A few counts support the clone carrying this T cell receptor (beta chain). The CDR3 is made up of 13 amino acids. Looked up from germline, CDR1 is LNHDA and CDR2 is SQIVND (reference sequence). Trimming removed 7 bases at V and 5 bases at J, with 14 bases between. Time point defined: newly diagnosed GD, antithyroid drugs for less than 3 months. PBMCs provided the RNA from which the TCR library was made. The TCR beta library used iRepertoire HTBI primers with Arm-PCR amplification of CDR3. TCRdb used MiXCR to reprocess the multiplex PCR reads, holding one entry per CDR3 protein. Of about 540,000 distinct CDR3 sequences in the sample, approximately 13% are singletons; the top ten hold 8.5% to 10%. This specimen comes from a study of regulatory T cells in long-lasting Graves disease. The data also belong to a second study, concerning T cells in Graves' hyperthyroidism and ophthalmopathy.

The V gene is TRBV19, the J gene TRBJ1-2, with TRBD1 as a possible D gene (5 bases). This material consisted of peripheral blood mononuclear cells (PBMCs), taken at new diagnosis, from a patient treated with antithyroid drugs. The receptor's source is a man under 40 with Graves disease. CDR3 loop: CASNGVGTYGYTF. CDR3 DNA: TGTGCCAGTAACGGTGTGGGGACTTATGGCTACACCTTC.